One sample yielded the 19 T cell receptor beta chains listed below, sequenced in a study of blood T cells in healthy people across ages. Next came a second PCR, run for roughly 7 to 12 cycles, which used a sample-barcoded 5' primer along with a J-beta primer mix. In TCRdb, the 5' RACE reads were re-called with MiXCR into one record per CDR3 protein. The repertoire holds about 680,000 distinct CDR3 sequences, with 45% to 50% as singletons. The sample consisted of blood. The receptor source for this set is an older woman in good health.

In the case of this clonotype: A much bigger clone sits one base away, suggesting this may be a read error. The chain carries TRBV5-1 and TRBJ2-1; 8 positions match TRBD2. The CDR3 runs 14 residues. Per the germline V gene, CDR1 is SGHRS and CDR2 is YFSETQ. V was clipped by 7 bases and J by 10 bases; unmatched bases: 13. CDR3 sequence (DNA): TGCGCCAGCTTCAGGCGAGCGGGGGACTACGAGCAGTTCTTC. As protein: CASFRRAGDYEQFF.

CDR3 region: CASSFSGGPYEQYF. The CDR3 nucleotides are TGTGCCAGCAGTTTTTCAGGGGGCCCCTACGAGCAGTACTTC. The genes are TRBV27 and TRBJ2-7; 8 nucleotides line up with TRBD1. This CDR3 is 14 amino acids long. V lost 3 bases and J lost 2; bases outside the gene matches: 3. Germline CDR1 MNHEY, CDR2 SMNVEV (reference sequence).

There are a few counts of this clonotype. This sequence joins TRBV7-9 and TRBJ2-1; D is uncertain. The germline V and J ends were trimmed by 7 bases and 8 bases, with 21 bases remaining between them. This CDR3 is built from 15 residues. The germline CDR1 and CDR2 sequences are SEHNR and FQNEAQ (reference sequence). The CDR3 coding sequence is TGTGCCAGCACCCCCCCGGGCCTCACCCGGGATGAGCAGTTCTTC. Translated: CASTPPGLTRDEQFF. Complete variable domain (other parts from reference TRBV7-9 and TRBJ2-1): DTGVSQNPRHKITKRGQNVTFRCDPISEHNRLYWYRQTLGQGPEFLTYFQNEAQLEKSRLLSDRFSAERPKGSFSTLEIQRTEQGDSAMYLCASTPPGLTRDEQFFGPGTRLTVL.

CDR3 nucleotides: TGTGCCAGCGGTCGGACAGGGTTGAATCAGCCCCAGCATTTT. This sequence encodes CASGRTGLNQPQHF. V usage is TRBV6-5 and J usage is TRBJ1-5; 8 nucleotides agree with TRBD1. V gave up 8 bases and J gave up 4 bases; unmatched junction bases: 7. This CDR3 spans 14 amino acids. Germline V gives CDR1 MNHEY, CDR2 SVGAGI.

V usage is TRBV20-1 and J usage is TRBJ2-5, with 8 bases lining up with TRBD2. In germline, CDR1 is DFQATT, CDR2 SNEGSKA (reference sequence). CDR3 length equals 13 residues. V was pared by 3 bases and J by 6 bases, with 6 bases of the junction left unmatched. CDR3: CSASGRAKKTQYF. CDR3 nucleotide sequence: TGCAGTGCTAGCGGGAGGGCCAAGAAGACCCAGTACTTC.

The table lists this clonotype with a few counts. This chain connects TRBV9 to TRBJ2-1, with D possibly TRBD1 on 6 matching bases. In germline, CDR1 is SGDLS, CDR2 YYNGEE. Trimming removed 4 bases from V and 8 bases from J, with 13 bases in between. This CDR3 is built from 13 residues. CDR3 loop: CASSPRRGYEQFF. CDR3 DNA sequence: TGTGCCAGCAGCCCTCGTAGGGGGTATGAGCAGTTCTTC. Variable domain in full (rest from reference TRBV9 and TRBJ2-1): DSGVTQTPKHLITATGQRVTLRCSPRSGDLSVYWYQQSLDQGLQFLIQYYNGEERAKGNILERFSAQQFPDLHSELNLSSLELGDSALYFCASSPRRGYEQFFGPGTRLTVL.

The chain employs TRBV2 and TRBJ2-7; D call uncertain. Deletions cut 8 bases from V and 1 base from J, with 6 bases between. The CDR3 consists of 11 residues. Germline CDR1 is SNHLY and CDR2 is FYNNEI. For the CDR3, the DNA is TGTGCCAGCGTCCGATCCTACGAGCAGTACTTC. Its protein product is CASVRSYEQYF. Using reference TRBV2 and TRBJ2-7 for the parts outside the CDR3, the full variable domain is EPEVTQTPSHQVTQMGQEVILRCVPISNHLYFYWYRQILGQKVEFLVSFYNNEISEKSEIFDDQFSVERPDGSNFTLKIRSTKLEDSAMYFCASVRSYEQYFGPGTRLTVT.

This rearrangement joins TRBV20-1 to TRBJ1-6, with 8 bases identical to TRBD1. In germline, CDR1 is DFQATT, CDR2 SNEGSKA (reference sequence). CDR3 length equals 14 residues. Unmatched junction bases numbered 6, after V lost 5 bases and J lost 6 bases. CDR3 amino acids: CSAEQGGPNSPLHF. CDR3 nucleotides: TGCAGTGCTGAACAGGGGGGCCCTAATTCACCCCTCCACTTT.

The chain carries TRBV20-1 and TRBJ1-4; possible D gene TRBD1, 5 bases. The CDR3 has 14 amino acids. Germline CDR1 and CDR2: DFQATT and SNEGSKA (reference sequence). V was shortened by 0 bases and J by 6 bases, with 11 bases between the two germline ends. The CDR3 DNA reads TGCAGTGCTAGAGAGTCGGCAGGGTATGAAAAACTGTTTTTT. Translated, it gives CSARESAGYEKLFF.

The CDR3 spells CASSLARAAEQYF. The CDR3 coding sequence is TGTGCCAGCAGTTTAGCGCGAGCTGCTGAGCAGTACTTC. The chain couples TRBV12-3 or TRBV12-4 to TRBJ2-7; the D is unclear. The germline V and J ends were trimmed by 0 bases and 7 bases, with 10 bases remaining between them. The CDR3 sequence is 13 residues long.

The J gene is TRBJ2-7, the V gene TRBV20-1; D possibly uses TRBD1 or TRBD2 (5 bases each). Trimming took off 6 bases at V and 4 bases at J, with 13 bases between the two ends. CDR1 and CDR2 (germline): DFQATT, SNEGSKA (reference sequence). This CDR3 has 12 amino acids. CDR3 DNA sequence: TGCAGTGCGACTACCCGACAGTACGAGCAGTACTTC. As protein: CSATTRQYEQYF.

This clonotype has more than one count but fewer than ten. The gene calls are TRBV5-1 and TRBJ2-1; no firm D call. The CDR3 contains 12 residues. V lost 1 base to trimming and J lost 10 bases, with 9 bases between them. The germline V gene encodes CDR1 SGHRS and CDR2 YFSETQ. The CDR3 DNA follows: TGCGCCAGCAGCTTGTACGGCGAGGAGCAGTTCTTC. It translates to CASSLYGEEQFF.

The chain carries TRBV27 and TRBJ1-1, with D possibly TRBD1 on 6 matching bases. V lost 8 bases and J lost 4, with 17 bases in between. This CDR3 has 14 residues. The germline gives CDR1 MNHEY, CDR2 SMNVEV (reference sequence). Written as DNA, the CDR3 is TGTGCCAGCGCTCCCCGGGGGGCGGGCACTGAAGCTTTCTTT. Amino acid sequence: CASAPRGAGTEAFF.

The chain uses TRBV4-3 and TRBJ1-6; a possible D gene is TRBD1 (5 bases). Trimming pared 3 bases from V and 8 bases from J, leaving 8 bases between. Germline values: CDR1 LGHNA, CDR2 YSLEER. The CDR3 is 13 amino acids. CDR3 nucleotides: TGCGCCAGCAGCCACGGGGGGGATTCACCCCTCCACTTT. It yields the protein CASSHGGDSPLHF.

The chain recombines TRBV7-3 with TRBJ2-5; D may be TRBD1 (5 bases). Germline values: CDR1 SGHTA, CDR2 FQGTGA. V dropped 3 bases and J dropped 3 bases, with 14 bases sitting between them. This CDR3 region has 15 residues. The CDR3 sequence is CASSLRPTGEETQYF. The CDR3 coding sequence is TGTGCCAGCAGCTTGCGCCCTACAGGAGAAGAGACCCAGTACTTC.

The chain links TRBV5-1 to TRBJ2-3; the D is unclear. Per the germline V gene, CDR1 is SGHRS and CDR2 is YFSETQ. CDR3 length equals 15 residues. Between the trimmed V and J ends, which lost 3 bases and 3 bases, there was a span of 14 bases. The DNA of the CDR3 is TGCGCCAGCAGCTACCGTGGCAGTGGTACAGATACGCAGTATTTT. It is translated as CASSYRGSGTDTQYF.

V usage is TRBV29-1 and J usage is TRBJ2-5; D is ambiguous. V lost 1 base to trimming and J lost 0 bases, with 12 bases between them. The CDR3 spans 15 residues. CDR1 and CDR2 from the germline V gene are SQVTM and ANQGSEA. CDR3 sequence: CSVEAPDRYQETQYF. The CDR3 DNA follows: TGCAGCGTTGAAGCCCCAGACCGGTACCAAGAGACCCAGTACTTC.

The chain has TRBV27 and TRBJ2-7, with a possible D match to TRBD2 (6 bases). V lost 0 bases and J lost 7, with 16 bases in between. The CDR3 length is 15 residues. Germline lookup yields CDR1 MNHEY and CDR2 SMNVEV (reference sequence). The CDR3 loop is CASSLSGTPYNEQYF. The CDR3 region has the DNA TGTGCCAGCAGTTTATCCGGGACTCCGTACAATGAGCAGTACTTC.

This clonotype was seen a few times. The CDR3 coding sequence is TGTGCCAGCTCACCACCGAGGACAGGACCCTACGAGCAGTACTTC. Translated, it gives CASSPPRTGPYEQYF. The V and J genes are TRBV18 and TRBJ2-7; TRBD1 matches at 7 bases. Trimming removed 0 bases from V and 2 bases from J; junction bases left unmatched: 4. The CDR3 is 15 amino acids. Germline V gene sequence: CDR1 KGHSH, CDR2 LQKENI.